A selection of T cell receptor beta chains follows, all from one sample in a study of control samples from healthy donors and cancer patients. Measured with immunoSEQ multiplex PCR; TCRdb has only the in-frame clones, and not every one. In the table there are 71,000 or so clones, nearly 90% of which are singletons. Sequencing was performed on PBMCs. The receptors shown here come from a man aged 55-75 years with lung cancer. Both conserved end residues are part of each CDR3. Expanded clones are given a class, and other clones once, few, many or no size at all.

TRBV12-3/TRBV12-4	.	13	TRBJ1-2	CASRYGTGVRYTF
TRBV18	once	15	TRBJ1-2	CASSPAGAPGYGYTF
TRBV2	.	16	TRBJ1-1	CASSEAPGGLNTEAFF
TRBV29-1	.	12	TRBJ2-5	CSVDDSQETQYF
TRBV5-1	.	15	TRBJ1-2	CASSLGTGPNYGYTF
TRBV18	few	13	TRBJ1-1	CASSPSSDMEAFF
TRBV30	.	13	TRBJ1-1	CAWRRTVVTEAFF
TRBV10-1	.	13	TRBJ1-2	CASSEGPNYGYTF
TRBV5-8	.	17	TRBJ2-7	CASSDGPVRQGGVRQYF
TRBV24-1	.	15	TRBJ2-1	CATSDMRGPGNEQFF
TRBV5-1	.	16	TRBJ1-4	CASSGTGQLTNEKLFF
TRBV24-1	few	14	TRBJ2-7	CATSGGTGFYEQYF
TRBV7-9	.	14	TRBJ1-1	CASSHRDGNTEAFF
TRBV30	.	14	TRBJ2-3	CAWSRQSSTDTQYF
TRBV5-6	.	15	TRBJ2-6	CASSLYWAGANVLTF
TRBV5-1	.	13	TRBJ2-5	CASSPSQLETQYF
TRBV5-1	.	15	TRBJ1-1	CASSLAVQGATEAFF
TRBV18	.	13	TRBJ2-5	CASSPPPRETQYF
TRBV9	few	15	TRBJ2-2	CASRVGLANTGELFF
TRBV11-3	.	15	TRBJ2-7	CASSLGTGSFDEQYF
TRBV4-2	.	13	TRBJ2-7	CASNGGNSYEQYF
TRBV10-2	.	13	TRBJ1-6	CASSDSLNSPLHF
TRBV5-6	.	16	TRBJ1-5	CASSLFQETPNQPQHF
TRBV6-1	once	13	TRBJ1-6	CASSEREDSPLHF
TRBV5-1	.	16	TRBJ2-2	CASSLLLAGNTGELFF
TRBV5-4	.	14	TRBJ2-7	CASRLNTDGNEQYF
TRBV10-3	.	16	TRBJ2-2	CAISDVGVANTGELFF
TRBV2	.	13	TRBJ1-1	CASMTGVGTEAFF
TRBV6-6	.	14	TRBJ1-4	CASSYGGVREKLFF
TRBV5-6	.	16	TRBJ2-2	CASSRNPQGGSGELFF
TRBV24-1	.	13	TRBJ2-3	CATSDLQADTQYF
TRBV4-1	.	12	TRBJ2-5	CASSQDHETQYF
TRBV5-1	.	12	TRBJ1-4	CASSRKNEKLFF
TRBV25-1	.	11	TRBJ2-1	CASSRGGVWFF
TRBV4-1	.	15	TRBJ2-5	CASSIQQGNQETQYF
TRBV5-1	.	17	TRBJ1-2	CASSLRTQQGDVYGYTF
TRBV6-5	.	15	TRBJ2-3	CASSSSGVSGGTQYF
TRBV5-1	.	14	TRBJ1-2	CASSPRVSNYGYTF
TRBV10-2	few	15	TRBJ2-5	CASTDLTGLQETQYF
TRBV11-3	once	13	TRBJ2-3	CASSLGGPNTQYF
TRBV12-3/TRBV12-4	.	10	TRBJ2-6	CASSFPGLTF
TRBV27	.	15	TRBJ1-2	CASSLYPGANYGYTF
TRBV7-9	.	13	TRBJ1-1	CASRDVRGTEAFF
TRBV5-8	.	15	TRBJ2-7	CASSLAPRGGHEQYF
TRBV2	.	13	TRBJ2-1	CASSEIIWGEQFF
TRBV7-9	.	14	TRBJ1-1	CASSSGQGNTEAFF
TRBV7-2	.	14	TRBJ2-3	CASSLPWEKDTQYF
TRBV6-6	.	11	TRBJ1-1	CAISSGTEAFF
TRBV18	once	12	TRBJ1-2	CASSPGTGGYTF
TRBV3-1/TRBV3-2	once	13	TRBJ2-2	CASSLGGTGELFF
TRBV3-1/TRBV3-2	.	19	TRBJ1-4	CASSRDRAFHIGTNEKLFF
TRBV28	once	13	TRBJ1-1	CASSVTGGLSPFF
TRBV6-5	.	13	TRBJ2-5	CASSPNVGVTQYF
TRBV7-2	.	15	TRBJ1-5	CASSFQRGSNQPQHF
TRBV6-1	.	14	TRBJ2-5	CASSEGQVSETQYF
TRBV29-1	.	13	TRBJ2-3	CSVVKGRTDTQYF
TRBV5-1	.	15	TRBJ2-6	CASSLGASGANVLTF